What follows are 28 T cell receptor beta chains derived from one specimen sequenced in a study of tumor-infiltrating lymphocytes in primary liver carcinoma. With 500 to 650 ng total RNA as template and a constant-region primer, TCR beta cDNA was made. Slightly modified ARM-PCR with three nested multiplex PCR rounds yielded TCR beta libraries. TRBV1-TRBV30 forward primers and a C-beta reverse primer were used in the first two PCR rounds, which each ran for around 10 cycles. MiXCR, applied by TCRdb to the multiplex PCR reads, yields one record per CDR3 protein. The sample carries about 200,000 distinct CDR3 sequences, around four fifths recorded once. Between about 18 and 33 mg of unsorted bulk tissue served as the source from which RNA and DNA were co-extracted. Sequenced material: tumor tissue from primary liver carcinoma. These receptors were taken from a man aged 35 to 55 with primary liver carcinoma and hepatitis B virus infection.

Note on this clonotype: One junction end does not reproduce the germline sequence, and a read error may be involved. The CDR3 is CSVGVASTGELFF. The CDR3 DNA is TGCAGCGTTGGAGTAGCGAGCACCGGGGAGCTCTTTTTT. V and J are TRBV29-1 and TRBJ2-2, with a weak D call TRBD2 (5 bases). This CDR3 has 13 amino acids. CDR1 and CDR2 from the germline V gene are SQVTM and ANQGSEA.

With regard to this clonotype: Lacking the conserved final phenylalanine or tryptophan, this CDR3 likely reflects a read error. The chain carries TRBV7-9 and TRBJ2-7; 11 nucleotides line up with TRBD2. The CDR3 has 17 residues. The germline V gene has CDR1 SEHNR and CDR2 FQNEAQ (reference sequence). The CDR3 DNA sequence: TGTGCAAGCAGCTTAGGGTCCGGGACTAGCGGAGGCTACGAGCAGTACATC. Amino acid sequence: CASSLGSGTSGGYEQYI.

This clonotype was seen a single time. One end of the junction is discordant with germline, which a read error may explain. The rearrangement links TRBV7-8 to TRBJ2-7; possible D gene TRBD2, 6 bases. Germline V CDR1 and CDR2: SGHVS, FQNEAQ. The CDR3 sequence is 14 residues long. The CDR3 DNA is TGTGCTAGCAGCCAGGCACTGGACTACTACGAGCAGTACTTC. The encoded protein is CASSQALDYYEQYF.

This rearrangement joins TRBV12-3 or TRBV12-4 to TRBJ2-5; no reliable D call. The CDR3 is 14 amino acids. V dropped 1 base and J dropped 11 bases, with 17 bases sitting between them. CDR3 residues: CASSLGSVNNEQYF. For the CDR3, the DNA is TGTGCCAGCAGTTTAGGCTCAGTTAACAATGAGCAGTACTTC.

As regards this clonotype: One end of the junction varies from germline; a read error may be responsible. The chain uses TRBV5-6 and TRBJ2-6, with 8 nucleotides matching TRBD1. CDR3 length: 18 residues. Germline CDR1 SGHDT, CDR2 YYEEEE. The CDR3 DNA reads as TGTGTCAGCAGCTTGGCCCGGACAGGGAAGGCTGGGGCCAATGTCCTGACTTTC. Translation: CVSSLARTGKAGANVLTF. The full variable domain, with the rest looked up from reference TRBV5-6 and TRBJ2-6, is DAGVTQSPTHLIKTRGQQVTLRCSPKSGHDTVSWYQQALGQGPQFIFQYYEEEERQRGNFPDRFSGHQFPNYSSELNVNALLLGDSALYLCVSSLARTGKAGANVLTFGAGSRLTVL.

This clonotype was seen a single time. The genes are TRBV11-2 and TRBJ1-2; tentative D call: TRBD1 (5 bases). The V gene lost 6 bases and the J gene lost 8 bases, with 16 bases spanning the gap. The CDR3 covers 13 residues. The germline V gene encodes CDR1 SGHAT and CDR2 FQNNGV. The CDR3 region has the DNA TGTGCCAGCAGTGTCAGGAGGGGTGGAGGCTACACCTTC. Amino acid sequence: CASSVRRGGGYTF.

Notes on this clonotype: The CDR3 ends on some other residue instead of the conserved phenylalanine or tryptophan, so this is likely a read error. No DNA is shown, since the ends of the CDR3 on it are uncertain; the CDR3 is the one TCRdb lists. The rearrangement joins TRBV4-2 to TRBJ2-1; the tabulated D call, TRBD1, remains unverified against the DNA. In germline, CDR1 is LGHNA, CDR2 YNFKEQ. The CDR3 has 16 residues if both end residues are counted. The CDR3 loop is CASSHAGEQGNDERFI.

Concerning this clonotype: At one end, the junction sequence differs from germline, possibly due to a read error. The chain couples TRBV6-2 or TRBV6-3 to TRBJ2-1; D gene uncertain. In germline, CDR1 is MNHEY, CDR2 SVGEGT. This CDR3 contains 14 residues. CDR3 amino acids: CASSYTIVGNEQFF. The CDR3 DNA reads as TGTGCCAGCAGTTACACGATAGTTGGAAATGAGCAATTCTTC.

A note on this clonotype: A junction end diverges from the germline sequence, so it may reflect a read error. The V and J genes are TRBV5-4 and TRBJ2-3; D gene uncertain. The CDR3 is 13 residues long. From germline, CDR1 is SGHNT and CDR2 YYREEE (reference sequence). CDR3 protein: CASSLRSTDTQHF. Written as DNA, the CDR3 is TGTGCCAGCAGCTTGAGGAGCACAGATACGCAACATTTT.

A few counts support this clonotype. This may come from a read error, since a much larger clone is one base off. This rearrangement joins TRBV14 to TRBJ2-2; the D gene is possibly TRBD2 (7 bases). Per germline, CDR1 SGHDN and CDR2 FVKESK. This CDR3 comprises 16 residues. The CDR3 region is CGSSREAGAYGGELFF. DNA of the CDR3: TGTGGCAGCAGCCGAGAGGCGGGGGCCTATGGCGGGGAGCTGTTTTTT.

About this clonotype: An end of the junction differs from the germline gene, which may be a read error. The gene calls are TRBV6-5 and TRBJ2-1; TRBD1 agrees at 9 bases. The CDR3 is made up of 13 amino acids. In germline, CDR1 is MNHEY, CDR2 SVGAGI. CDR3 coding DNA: TGTGTCAGCAATCAACGACAGGGGGGTGAGCAGTTCTTC. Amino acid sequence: CVSNQRQGGEQFF.

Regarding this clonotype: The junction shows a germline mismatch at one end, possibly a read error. The CDR3 is CASSSHLGGTNTRELFF. The CDR3 region has the DNA TGCGCCAGCAGCTCCCACTTGGGCGGAACGAACACCAGGGAGCTGTTTTTT. The V call is TRBV5-1, the J call TRBJ2-2; no clear D. CDR1 is SGHRS, CDR2 YFSETQ, per germline. The CDR3 consists of 17 residues.

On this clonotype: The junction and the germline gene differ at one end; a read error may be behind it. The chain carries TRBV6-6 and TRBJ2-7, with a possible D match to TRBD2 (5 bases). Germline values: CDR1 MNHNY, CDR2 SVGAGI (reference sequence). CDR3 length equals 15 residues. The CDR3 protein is CVSSYMSAAPYEQYF. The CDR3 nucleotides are TGTGTCAGCAGTTACATGTCAGCGGCTCCCTACGAGCAGTACTTC.

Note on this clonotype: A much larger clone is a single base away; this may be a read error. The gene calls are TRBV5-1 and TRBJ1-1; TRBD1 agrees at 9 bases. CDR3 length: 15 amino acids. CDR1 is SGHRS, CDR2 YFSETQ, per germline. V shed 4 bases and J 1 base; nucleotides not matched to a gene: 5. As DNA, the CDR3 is TGCGCCAGCAGCATCGGACAGGGGAAGAACACTGAAGCTTTCTTT. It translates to CASSIGQGKNTEAFF.

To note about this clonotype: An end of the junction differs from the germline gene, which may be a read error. This CDR3 reads CASNLRALTYEQYF. CDR3 DNA sequence: TGTGCCAGCAACTTAAGGGCTCTCACCTACGAGCAGTACTTC. V is TRBV11-1 and J is TRBJ2-7, with D hard to call. This CDR3 has 14 amino acids. Germline-derived CDR1 and CDR2 are SGHAT and FQDESV (reference sequence).

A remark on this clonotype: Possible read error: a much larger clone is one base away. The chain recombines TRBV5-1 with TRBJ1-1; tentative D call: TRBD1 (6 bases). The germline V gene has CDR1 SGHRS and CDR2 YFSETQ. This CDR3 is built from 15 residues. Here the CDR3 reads CVSSDRPGWNTEAFF. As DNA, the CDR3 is TGCGTCAGCAGCGACAGGCCGGGGTGGAACACTGAAGCTTTCTTT.

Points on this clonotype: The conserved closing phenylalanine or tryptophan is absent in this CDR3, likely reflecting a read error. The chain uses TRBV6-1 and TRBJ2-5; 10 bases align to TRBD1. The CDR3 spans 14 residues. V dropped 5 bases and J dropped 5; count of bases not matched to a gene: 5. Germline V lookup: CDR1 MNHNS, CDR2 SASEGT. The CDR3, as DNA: TGTGCCAGCAGTTGGGACAGGGGAAAGGAGACCCAGTACTCG. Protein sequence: CASSWDRGKETQYS.

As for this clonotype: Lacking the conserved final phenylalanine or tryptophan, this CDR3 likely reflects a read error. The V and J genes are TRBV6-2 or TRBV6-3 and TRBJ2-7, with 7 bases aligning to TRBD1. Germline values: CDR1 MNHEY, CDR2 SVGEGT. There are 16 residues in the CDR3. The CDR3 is CASSYSTQGNSYEQYS. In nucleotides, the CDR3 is TGTGCCAGTAGTTACTCGACACAGGGGAATAGCTACGAGCAGTACTCC.

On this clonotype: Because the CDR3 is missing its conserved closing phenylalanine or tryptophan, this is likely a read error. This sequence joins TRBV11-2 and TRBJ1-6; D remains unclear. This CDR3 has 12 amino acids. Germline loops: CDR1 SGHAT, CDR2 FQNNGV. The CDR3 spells CAGSHDGPPLHL. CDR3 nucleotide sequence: TGTGCCGGCAGCCACGATGGCCCACCGCTCCACTTA.

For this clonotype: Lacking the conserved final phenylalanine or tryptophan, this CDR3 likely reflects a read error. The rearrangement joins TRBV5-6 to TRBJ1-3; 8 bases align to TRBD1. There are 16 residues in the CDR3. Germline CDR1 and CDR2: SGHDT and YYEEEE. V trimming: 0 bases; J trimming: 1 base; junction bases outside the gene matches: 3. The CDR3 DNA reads TGTGCCAGCAGCTTGGAACGACAGGGGTCTGGAAACACCATATATGTT. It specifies CASSLERQGSGNTIYV.

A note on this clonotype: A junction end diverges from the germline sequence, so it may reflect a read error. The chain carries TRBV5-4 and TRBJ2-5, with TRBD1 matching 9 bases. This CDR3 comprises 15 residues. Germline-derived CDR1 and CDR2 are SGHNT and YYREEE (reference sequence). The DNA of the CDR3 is TGTGCCAGCTACCCGGGACAGGGAGGCCAAGATACCCACTACTTC. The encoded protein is CASYPGQGGQDTHYF.

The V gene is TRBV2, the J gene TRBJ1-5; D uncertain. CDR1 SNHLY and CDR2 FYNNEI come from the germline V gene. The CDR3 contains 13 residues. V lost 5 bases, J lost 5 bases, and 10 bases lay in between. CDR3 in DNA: TGTGCCAGCAGTCCATGGGAGGATCAGCCCCAGCATTTT. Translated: CASSPWEDQPQHF.

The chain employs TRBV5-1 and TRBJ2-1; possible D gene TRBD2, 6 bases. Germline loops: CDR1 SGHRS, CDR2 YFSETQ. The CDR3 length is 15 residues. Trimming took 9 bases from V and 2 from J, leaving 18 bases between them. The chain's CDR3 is CANGEQGLAYNEQFF. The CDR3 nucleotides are TGCGCCAACGGGGAGCAGGGACTGGCCTACAATGAGCAGTTCTTC.

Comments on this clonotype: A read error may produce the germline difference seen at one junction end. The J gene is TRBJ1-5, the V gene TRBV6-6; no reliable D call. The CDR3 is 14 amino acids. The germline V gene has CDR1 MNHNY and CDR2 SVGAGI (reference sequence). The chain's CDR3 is CANSYEQFNQPQHF. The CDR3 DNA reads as TGTGCCAACAGTTATGAACAATTCAATCAGCCCCAGCATTTT.

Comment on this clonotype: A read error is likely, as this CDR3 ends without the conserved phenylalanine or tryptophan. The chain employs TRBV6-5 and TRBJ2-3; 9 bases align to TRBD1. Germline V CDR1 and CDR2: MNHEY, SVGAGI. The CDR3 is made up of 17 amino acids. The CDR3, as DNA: TGTGCCTGCAGTTACGGTCGTACAGGGGGCCTCACAGATACGCAGTATTAT. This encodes CACSYGRTGGLTDTQYY.

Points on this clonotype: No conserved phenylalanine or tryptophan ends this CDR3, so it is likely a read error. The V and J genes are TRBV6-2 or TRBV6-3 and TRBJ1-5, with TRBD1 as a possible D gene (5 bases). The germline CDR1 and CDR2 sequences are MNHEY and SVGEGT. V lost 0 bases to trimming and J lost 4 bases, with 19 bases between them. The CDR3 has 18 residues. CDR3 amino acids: CASSYSRDGDIRNQPQHS. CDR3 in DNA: TGTGCCAGCAGTTACTCGCGGGACGGTGATATAAGGAATCAGCCCCAGCATTCT.

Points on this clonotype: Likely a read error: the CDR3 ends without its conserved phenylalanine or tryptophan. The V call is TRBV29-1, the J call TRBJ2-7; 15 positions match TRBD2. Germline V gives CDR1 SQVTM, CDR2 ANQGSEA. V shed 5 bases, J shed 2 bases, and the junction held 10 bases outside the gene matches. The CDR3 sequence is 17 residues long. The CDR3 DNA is TGCAGCGTTAAGGTTATGGGACTAGCGGGAGGTCCCTACGAGCAGTACCTC. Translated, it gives CSVKVMGLAGGPYEQYL.

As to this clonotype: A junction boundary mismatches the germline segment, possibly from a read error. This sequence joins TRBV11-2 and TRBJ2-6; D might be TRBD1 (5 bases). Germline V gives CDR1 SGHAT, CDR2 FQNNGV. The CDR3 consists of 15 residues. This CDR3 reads CATQRPYSGANVLSF. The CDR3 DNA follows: TGTGCCACCCAACGGCCGTACTCTGGGGCCAACGTCCTGTCTTTC.